Below are 18 T cell receptor beta chains sequenced from a single sample in a study of blood T cell repertoires in COVID-19. Method: immunoSEQ multiplex PCR; TCRdb's copy keeps in-frame clones and lacks some. This table holds approximately 170,000 clones, approximately 85% found once. Sample: peripheral blood. These receptors came from a man older than 75 with COVID-19, enrolled during active disease.

The chain links TRBV7-2 to TRBJ2-5; D is possibly TRBD2 (5 bases). The germline V gene has CDR1 SGHTA and CDR2 FQGNSA. V was cut by 1 base and J by 4 bases, with 16 bases left in between. CDR3 length equals 16 residues. The CDR3 region is CASSLVPHWAGETQYF. The CDR3 nucleotides are TGTGCCAGCAGCTTAGTTCCCCATTGGGCGGGAGAGACCCAGTACTTC.

The chain recombines TRBV19 with TRBJ2-7; D may be TRBD1 (6 bases). The germline gives CDR1 LNHDA, CDR2 SQIVND (reference sequence). The CDR3 sequence is 17 residues long. Trimming cost V 3 bases and J 2 bases, with 20 bases left between them. The CDR3 DNA reads TGTGCCAGTAGTATCCCCCCACGTACAGGGATCCCCTACGAGCAGTACTTC. Protein sequence: CASSIPPRTGIPYEQYF.

The V and J genes are TRBV2 and TRBJ1-1; tentative D call: TRBD1 (6 bases). Trimming removed 1 base at V and 5 bases at J, with 11 bases between. Looked up from germline, CDR1 is SNHLY and CDR2 is FYNNEI. This CDR3 is built from 14 residues. The CDR3 DNA follows: TGTGCCAGCAGTGAAGACAGGCAGGGGACTGAAGCTTTCTTT. It specifies CASSEDRQGTEAFF.

The chain links TRBV5-1 to TRBJ2-5; maybe TRBD1 (5 bases). Germline V gene data show CDR1 as SGHRS and CDR2 as YFSETQ. V was cut by 4 bases and J by 1 base, with 14 bases left in between. The CDR3 spans 15 residues. For the CDR3, the DNA is TGCGCCAGCAGCAAGGGGTGGAACGGCCAAGAGACCCAGTACTTC. Translation: CASSKGWNGQETQYF.

The rearrangement uses TRBV5-4 and TRBJ2-5; TRBD2 agrees at 8 bases. J gave up 1 base and V 4 bases, and 6 bases lay outside the gene matches. There are 15 residues in the CDR3. Germline V gives CDR1 SGHNT, CDR2 YYREEE (reference sequence). CDR3 amino acids: CASSQQTSAQETQYF. The CDR3 DNA sequence: TGTGCCAGCAGCCAACAGACTAGCGCCCAAGAGACCCAGTACTTC.

The V and J genes are TRBV21-1 and TRBJ2-3; the D call of TRBD1 is as the table states it, not checked on the DNA. TRBV21-1 is recorded as a pseudogene. The CDR3 length is 16 residues. CDR3 nucleotide sequence: TGTGCCAGCAGCAAAGCGCTTTATGGCAGCACAGATACGCAGTATTTT. Its protein product is CASSKALYGSTDTQYF.

The table lists this clone with a few counts. This chain uses TRBV4-2 with TRBJ1-5, with a possible D match to TRBD1 (5 bases). The CDR3 contains 15 residues. Germline CDR1 and CDR2: LGHNA and YNFKEQ. V was shortened by 0 bases and J by 4 bases, with 10 bases between the two germline ends. The CDR3 nucleotides read TGTGCCAGCAGCCAAGAAAGAGCAGGGAATCAGCCCCAGCATTTT. Amino acids: CASSQERAGNQPQHF.

With respect to this clone: Other DNA sequences in this specimen translate into the identical CDR3. The V and J genes are TRBV29-1 and TRBJ2-3, with a tentative D call TRBD1 (5 bases). V lost 5 bases, J lost 0 bases, and 6 bases lay in between. Germline-derived CDR1 and CDR2 are SQVTM and ANQGSEA. The length of the CDR3 is 12 residues. The CDR3, as DNA: TGCAGCGTTAGGGGTAGCACAGATACGCAGTATTTT. Translation: CSVRGSTDTQYF.

This clone has just one count. The chain has TRBV7-2 and TRBJ1-1, with 11 bases matching TRBD1. Germline trimming cut 5 bases from V and 10 bases from J; bases unmatched to any gene: 12. Germline V gene data show CDR1 as SGHTA and CDR2 as FQGNSA. There are 15 residues in the CDR3. The CDR3 nucleotides are TGTGCCAGCAGCCGTACGGGACAGGGGGAACGCGGAGCTTTCTTT. It codes for CASSRTGQGERGAFF.

This clone appeared a few times. V usage is TRBV11-3 and J usage is TRBJ2-3; TRBD1 might be the D (6 bases). The V end lost 0 bases, the J end lost 1 base, and 17 bases lay between the germline ends. The CDR3 has 18 residues. Germline V lookup: CDR1 SGHNT, CDR2 YENEEA. The CDR3 spells CASSLEGGFEGGTDTQYF. The CDR3 DNA sequence: TGTGCCAGCAGCTTAGAAGGGGGTTTCGAGGGGGGCACAGATACGCAGTATTTT.

The gene calls are TRBV5-8 and TRBJ2-5; 9 bases agree with TRBD1. Germline trimming cut 2 bases from V and 3 bases from J; bases unmatched to any gene: 5. CDR1 is SGHTS, CDR2 YDEGEE, per germline. CDR3 length: 15 residues. In DNA form, the CDR3 reads TGTGCCAGCAGCTTCGGACAGGGGACTGAAGAGACCCAGTACTTC. Protein product: CASSFGQGTEETQYF.

The V call is TRBV27, the J call TRBJ1-3; perhaps TRBD1 as D (5 bases). Trimming cost V 4 bases and J 3 bases, with 10 bases left between them. The germline CDR1 and CDR2 sequences are MNHEY and SMNVEV (reference sequence). The CDR3 length is 14 residues. The CDR3 protein is CASSSSGIGNTIYF. The CDR3 nucleotides are TGTGCCAGCAGTTCGTCAGGGATTGGAAACACCATATATTTT.

The V and J genes are TRBV5-1 and TRBJ1-2; D not certain. The germline V gene encodes CDR1 SGHRS and CDR2 YFSETQ. V gave up 0 bases and J gave up 2 bases, with 8 bases separating them. The CDR3 runs to 14 residues. Written as DNA, the CDR3 is TGCGCCAGCAGCTTGGATGTCAGAAACTATGGCTACACCTTC. Translated, it gives CASSLDVRNYGYTF.

V and J are TRBV6-6 and TRBJ1-2; D uncertain. The germline V and J ends were trimmed by 0 bases and 4 bases, with 6 bases remaining between them. CDR3 length: 13 residues. Germline CDR1 reads MNHNY; CDR2 reads SVGAGI (reference sequence). The CDR3 DNA reads TGTGCCAGCAGTTACTCCCCCGGCTATGGCTACACCTTC. Protein: CASSYSPGYGYTF.

This rearrangement joins TRBV6-1 to TRBJ1-4; tentative D call: TRBD1 (5 bases). Germline V gene sequence: CDR1 MNHNS, CDR2 SASEGT. The ends were cut back, 7 bases at V and 7 bases at J, with 16 bases in the middle. This CDR3 comprises 14 residues. The CDR3, as DNA: TGTGCCAGCATTGGCAGGGCCGGTACTGAAAAACTGTTTTTT. Its translation is CASIGRAGTEKLFF.

The chain uses TRBV5-5 and TRBJ1-5, with TRBD1 matching 7 bases. Germline values: CDR1 SGHKS, CDR2 YYEKEE (reference sequence). Losses at the gene ends were 3 bases for V and 2 bases for J; bases not matched to a gene: 2. This CDR3 has 14 residues. CDR3 nucleotides: TGTGCCAGCAGCTCCCAGGGGGGCAATCAGCCCCAGCATTTT. Protein: CASSSQGGNQPQHF.

This sequence joins TRBV19 and TRBJ2-5, with D possibly matching TRBD1 (5 bases). This CDR3 comprises 15 residues. The ends were cut back, 1 base at V and 0 bases at J, with 9 bases in the middle. CDR1 is LNHDA, CDR2 SQIVND, per germline (reference sequence). The chain's CDR3 is CASSIGGAYQETQYF. CDR3 DNA: TGTGCCAGTAGTATAGGGGGCGCTTACCAAGAGACCCAGTACTTC.

The chain has TRBV6-1 and TRBJ1-1; perhaps TRBD1 as D (6 bases). Trimming pared 2 bases from V and 10 bases from J, leaving 8 bases between. CDR3 length equals 11 residues. Germline V gene sequence: CDR1 MNHNS, CDR2 SASEGT. Written as DNA, the CDR3 is TGTGCCAGCAGTGAAAGGGGGGGAGCTTTCTTT. Its protein is CASSERGGAFF.